This is a list of T cell receptor beta chains from one sample in a study of blood T cell repertoires in COVID-19. Measured with immunoSEQ multiplex PCR; TCRdb has only the in-frame clones, and not every one. The table records 50,000 to 75,000 clones, roughly 89% of them present only once. The sample consisted of peripheral blood. The receptors shown here come from a human donor in a cohort sampled during active COVID-19. The CDR3 runs from the conserved cysteine through the conserved F or W. D genes are given only for firm matches. The listing skips clone size in some rows; elsewhere it reads once, few, many or a size class.

TRBJ1-3	TRBD1	NA	TRBV5-1	CASSPGQSGNTIYF	TGCGCCAGCAGCCCGGGACAGTCTGGAAACACCATATATTTT
TRBJ1-5	NA	NA	TRBV5-1	CASSLAGPSEEPQHF	TGCGCCAGCAGCTTGGCGGGTCCTTCGGAGGAGCCCCAGCATTTT
TRBJ2-1	NA	NA	TRBV21-1	CASSKVGEGVMLNEQFF	TGTGCCAGCAGCAAAGTCGGTGAAGGGGTTATGCTCAATGAGCAGTTCTTC
TRBJ2-7	NA	NA	TRBV5-5	CASSFLRDEQYF	TGTGCCAGCAGCTTCCTCCGCGACGAGCAGTACTTC
TRBJ2-1	TRBD2	NA	TRBV2	CASGRLAGGNEQFF	TGTGCCAGCGGGAGACTAGCGGGAGGGAATGAGCAGTTCTTC
TRBJ2-1	TRBD2	once	TRBV7-9	CASSLAQGLAGNFF	TGTGCCAGCAGCTTAGCGCAAGGACTAGCGGGTAACTTCTTC
TRBJ2-7	NA	NA	TRBV5-1	CASSLGMPGVYEQYF	TGCGCCAGCAGCTTGGGGATGCCGGGAGTCTACGAGCAGTACTTC
TRBJ1-2	NA	NA	TRBV4-1	CASSATGSGYTF	TGCGCCAGCAGCGCCACAGGGAGCGGCTACACCTTC
TRBJ2-4	TRBD1	NA	TRBV30	CAWSVLGGSKNIQYF	TGTGCCTGGAGTGTATTAGGGGGCAGCAAAAACATTCAGTACTTC
TRBJ1-1	NA	NA	TRBV3-1/TRBV3-2	CASSPFLFTEAFF	TGTGCCAGCAGCCCTTTTTTGTTCACTGAAGCTTTCTTT